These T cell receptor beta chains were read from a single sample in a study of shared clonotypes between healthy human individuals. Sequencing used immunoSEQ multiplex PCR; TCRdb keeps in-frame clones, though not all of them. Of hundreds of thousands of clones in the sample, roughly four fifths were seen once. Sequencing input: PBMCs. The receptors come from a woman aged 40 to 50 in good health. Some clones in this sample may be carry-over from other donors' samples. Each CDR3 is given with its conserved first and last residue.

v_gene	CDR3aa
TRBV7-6	CASSSYRQGGVRNEQFF
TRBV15	CATGRPRRDRGLRDYGYTF
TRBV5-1	CASSLRTSGSNEQFF
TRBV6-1	CASSEAQRVSGYTF
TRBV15	CATSTTGVGEQYF
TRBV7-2	CASSSWTGGHQPQHF
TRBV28	CASSLRWGEAFF
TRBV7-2	CASSTQPGNRDYGYTF
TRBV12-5	CASGPTPETQYF
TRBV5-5	CASSPTGGWAYEQYF
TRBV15	CATSPLGASAQHF
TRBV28	CASSSHGTGRNTIYF
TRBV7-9	CASSRSGETQYF
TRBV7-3	CASSSVHQETQYF
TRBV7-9	CASSLGGGDQPQHF
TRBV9	CASSVDRTQETQYF
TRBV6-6	CASRDSTDTQYF
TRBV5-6	CASSTEVGGSAYEQFF
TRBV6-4	CASSDSAGRAGDEQFF
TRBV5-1	CASSLEQETQYF
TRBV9	CASSVGLAAPYNEQFF
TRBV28	CASSYQVSGNTIYF
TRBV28	CASSFLGRSSYEQYF
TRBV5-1	CASSRTSGIPFSTDTQYF
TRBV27	CASSFSGSVSYEQYF
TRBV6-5	CASRTTGVREQYF
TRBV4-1	CASSQSGIKNTHEQYF
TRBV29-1	CSVSGQASYEQYF
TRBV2	CASRGSGYEQYF
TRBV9	CASTKSSGANVLTF
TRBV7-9	CASSSPGLAGVAGNEQFF
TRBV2	CASSEVLAGETQYF
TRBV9	CASSPTGYYGYTF
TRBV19	CASSMISGRVADTQYF
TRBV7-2	CASSSPGALGIQYF
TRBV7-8	CASSLAGTGVYEQYF
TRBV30	CAWSPLDYEQYF
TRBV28	CASSPGLAGVRETQYF
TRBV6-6	CASNAGTLQETQYF
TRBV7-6	CASSPGGGTGQDTQYF
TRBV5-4	CASSLGGPYTGELFF
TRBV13	CASSPLAGGGYEQFF
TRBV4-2	CASSPSGAAGELFF
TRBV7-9	CASSSTGSYEQYF
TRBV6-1	CASRTKGVYEQYF
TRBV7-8	CASSLAPISHEQYF
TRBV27	CASSPVRGAPPNTGELFF